The 17 T cell receptor beta chains in this list originate from one sample, sequenced in a study of cytomegalovirus exposure and HLA in healthy donors. The PCR made use of 60 Vbeta and 13 Jbeta primers. The data were produced by immunoSEQ multiplex PCR, yet TCRdb's version contains in-frame clones alone and is incomplete. This sample contains approximately 110,000 clones. The specimen sequenced was PBMCs. These receptors were collected from a man between 18 and 35 years old in good health and CMV-seronegative.

J is TRBJ2-1 and V is TRBV6-5, with a tentative D call TRBD2 (6 bases). CDR3 length: 16 amino acids. V was shortened by 1 base and J by 5 bases, with 15 bases between the two germline ends. Germline loops: CDR1 MNHEY, CDR2 SVGAGI. CDR3 bases: TGTGCCAGCAGTTACTGGGCCGGGAGTAGCGACAATGAGCAGTTCTTC. Translated, it gives CASSYWAGSSDNEQFF.

This chain connects TRBV6-1 to TRBJ2-7; 13 nucleotides align to TRBD2. Trimming took 6 bases from V and 0 from J; bases not matched to a gene: 2. Germline CDR1 is MNHNS and CDR2 is SASEGT. The CDR3 is 15 residues long. CDR3 in DNA: TGTGCCAGCAGGGGACTAGCGGGAATCTCCTACGAGCAGTACTTC. Translation: CASRGLAGISYEQYF.

The chain joins TRBV7-9 to TRBJ1-2; D ambiguous. The CDR3 is made up of 13 amino acids. Trimming cost V 5 bases and J 6 bases, with 13 bases left between them. Per germline, CDR1 SEHNR and CDR2 FQNEAQ (reference sequence). CDR3 DNA sequence: TGTGCCAGCAGCCCCGGCCAGGAGGATGGCTACACCTTC. Translating gives CASSPGQEDGYTF.

This sequence joins TRBV27 and TRBJ2-7; D remains ambiguous. Trimming removed 3 bases at V and 6 bases at J, with 9 bases between. The CDR3 consists of 12 residues. CDR1 is MNHEY and CDR2 is SMNVEV in the germline V gene (reference sequence). DNA for the CDR3: TGTGCCAGCAGTTTCCCTGGGCTCGAGCAGTACTTC. This encodes CASSFPGLEQYF.

The genes are TRBV4-1 and TRBJ1-5; tentatively, D is TRBD1 (6 bases). Germline-derived CDR1 and CDR2 are MGHRA and YSYEKL. Trimming removed 1 base from V and 7 bases from J, with 17 bases in between. This CDR3 has 16 residues. In DNA, the CDR3 is TGCGCCAGCAGCCAAGGTATTGAACAGGGCAGGCAGCCCCAGCATTTT. It encodes CASSQGIEQGRQPQHF.

The chain carries TRBV5-1 and TRBJ2-1; 13 positions agree with TRBD2. Germline V lookup: CDR1 SGHRS, CDR2 YFSETQ. The CDR3 is 16 residues long. Trimming removed 3 bases from V and 4 bases from J; junction bases left unmatched: 4. The CDR3 reads CASSSGTSGTYNEQFF. As DNA, the CDR3 is TGCGCCAGCAGCTCCGGGACTAGCGGGACTTACAATGAGCAGTTCTTC.

J is TRBJ1-5 and V is TRBV19, with a tentative D call TRBD1 (5 bases). CDR1 and CDR2 (germline): LNHDA, SQIVND (reference sequence). V lost 7 bases and J 0 bases, leaving 16 bases between the germline ends. The CDR3 has 16 amino acids. CDR3 sequence (DNA): TGTGCCAGTACCACCACGGGGGTGGATAGCAATCAGCCCCAGCATTTT. This gives the protein CASTTTGVDSNQPQHF.

The gene calls are TRBV10-2 and TRBJ2-7, with D maybe TRBD2 (5 bases). The CDR3 length is 14 residues. The ends were cut back, 8 bases at V and 2 bases at J, with 16 bases in the middle. Germline V gene lookup returns CDR1 WSHSY and CDR2 SAAADI. The CDR3: CASWGASGPYEQYF. The CDR3 DNA reads TGCGCCAGCTGGGGTGCAAGCGGCCCCTACGAGCAGTACTTC.

This chain connects TRBV5-1 to TRBJ1-3; possible D gene TRBD1, 5 bases. Germline CDR1 is SGHRS and CDR2 is YFSETQ. The V end was cut by 2 bases, the J end by 4 bases, with 10 bases between. The CDR3 runs 14 residues. DNA for the CDR3: TGCGCCAGCAGCTTCCCTGACAGCGGAAACACCATATATTTT. Protein: CASSFPDSGNTIYF.

The genes are TRBV27 and TRBJ2-3; TRBD1 aligns across 11 bases. The CDR3 is made up of 15 amino acids. V was pared by 5 bases and J by 6 bases, with 7 bases of the junction left unmatched. CDR1 and CDR2 from the germline V gene are MNHEY and SMNVEV (reference sequence). The CDR3: CASSQDRGRPDTQYF. The CDR3, as DNA: TGTGCCAGCAGTCAGGACAGGGGGCGACCGGATACGCAGTATTTT.

The rearrangement uses TRBV7-9 and TRBJ1-5, with a tentative D call TRBD1 (6 bases). V lost 6 bases and J 6 bases, leaving 15 bases between the germline ends. Germline loops: CDR1 SEHNR, CDR2 FQNEAQ (reference sequence). The CDR3 runs to 14 residues. The CDR3 loop is CASSQGTGSQPQHF. For the CDR3, the DNA is TGTGCCAGCAGTCAAGGTACAGGGAGTCAGCCCCAGCATTTT. The full variable domain, with the rest looked up from reference TRBV7-9 and TRBJ1-5, is DTGVSQNPRHKITKRGQNVTFRCDPISEHNRLYWYRQTLGQGPEFLTYFQNEAQLEKSRLLSDRFSAERPKGSFSTLEIQRTEQGDSAMYLCASSQGTGSQPQHFGDGTRLSIL.

The CDR3 spells CASPGGAPSTQYF. The DNA for the CDR3 is TGTGCCAGCCCGGGAGGTGCTCCCAGTACGCAGTATTTT. The chain couples TRBV2 to TRBJ2-3; 7 bases are a match to TRBD2. V trimming: 8 bases; J trimming: 8 bases; junction bases outside the gene matches: 10. Per the germline V gene, CDR1 is SNHLY and CDR2 is FYNNEI. The CDR3 has 13 residues.

The chain couples TRBV5-1 to TRBJ1-5; TRBD1 aligns across 8 bases. V gave up 1 base and J gave up 7 bases; unmatched junction bases: 4. Per the germline V gene, CDR1 is SGHRS and CDR2 is YFSETQ. The CDR3 length is 14 residues. The CDR3 is CASSLTGGDQPQHF. The CDR3 DNA is TGCGCCAGCAGCTTGACAGGGGGAGACCAGCCCCAGCATTTT.

The chain carries TRBV7-2 and TRBJ2-1, with D possibly TRBD1 on 6 matching bases. The V end was cut by 1 base, the J end by 4 bases, with 14 bases between. Germline V gene lookup returns CDR1 SGHTA and CDR2 FQGNSA. The length of the CDR3 is 16 residues. The CDR3 DNA reads TGTGCCAGCAGCTTAGTCCGAGGACAGTATTACAATGAGCAGTTCTTC. Translation gives CASSLVRGQYYNEQFF.

The chain joins TRBV7-8 to TRBJ2-1; D might be TRBD1 (5 bases). The ends were cut back, 0 bases at V and 4 bases at J, with 13 bases in the middle. Looked up from germline, CDR1 is SGHVS and CDR2 is FQNEAQ. This CDR3 has 16 residues. CDR3 in DNA: TGTGCCAGCAGCTTAGCCGCAGCAGGGTCTTACAATGAGCAGTTCTTC. Protein product: CASSLAAAGSYNEQFF.

The V and J genes are TRBV5-6 and TRBJ2-1, with TRBD1 matching over 7 bases. V gave up 4 bases and J gave up 5 bases; unmatched junction bases: 6. Per germline, CDR1 SGHDT and CDR2 YYEEEE. This CDR3 has 14 amino acids. CDR3: CASSLGQANNEQFF. As DNA, the CDR3 is TGTGCCAGCAGCCTAGGACAGGCGAACAATGAGCAGTTCTTC.

The J gene is TRBJ2-1, the V gene TRBV9; TRBD2 matches 12 bases. Germline CDR1 and CDR2: SGDLS and YYNGEE. The CDR3 loop spans 16 amino acids. Trimming cost V 4 bases and J 6 bases; bases outside gene matches: 8. The DNA of the CDR3 is TGTGCCAGCAGCCCAAACCTAGCGGGAGGGGGCAATGAGCAGTTCTTC. It encodes CASSPNLAGGGNEQFF.